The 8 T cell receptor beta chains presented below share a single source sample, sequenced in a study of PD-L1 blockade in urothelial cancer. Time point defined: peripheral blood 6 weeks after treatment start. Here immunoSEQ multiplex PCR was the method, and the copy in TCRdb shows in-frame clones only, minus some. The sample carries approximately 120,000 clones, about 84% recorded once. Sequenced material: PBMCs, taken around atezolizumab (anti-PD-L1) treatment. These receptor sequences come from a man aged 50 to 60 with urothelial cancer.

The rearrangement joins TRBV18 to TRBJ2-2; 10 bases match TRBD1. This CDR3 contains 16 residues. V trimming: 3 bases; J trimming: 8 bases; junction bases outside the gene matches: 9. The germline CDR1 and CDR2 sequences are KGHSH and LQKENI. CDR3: CASSPGQGLTAGELFF. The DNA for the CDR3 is TGTGCCAGCTCACCGGGACAGGGGCTAACGGCGGGGGAGCTGTTTTTT.

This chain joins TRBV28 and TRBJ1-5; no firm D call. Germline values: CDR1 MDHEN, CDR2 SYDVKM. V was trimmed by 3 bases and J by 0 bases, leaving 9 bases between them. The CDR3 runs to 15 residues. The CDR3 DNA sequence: TGTGCCAGCAGTTTGCTACAGCTTAGCAATCAGCCCCAGCATTTT. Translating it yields CASSLLQLSNQPQHF. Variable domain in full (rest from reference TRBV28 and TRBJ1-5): DVKVTQSSRYLVKRTGEKVFLECVQDMDHENMFWYRQDPGLGLRLIYFSYDVKMKEKGDIPEGYSVSREKKERFSLILESASTNQTSMYLCASSLLQLSNQPQHFGDGTRLSIL.

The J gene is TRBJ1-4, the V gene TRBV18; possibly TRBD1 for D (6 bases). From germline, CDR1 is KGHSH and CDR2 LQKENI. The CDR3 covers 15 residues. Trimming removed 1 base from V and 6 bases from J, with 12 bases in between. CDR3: CASSPLSSGDEKLFF. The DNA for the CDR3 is TGTGCCAGCTCACCACTTTCGTCAGGGGATGAAAAACTGTTTTTT.

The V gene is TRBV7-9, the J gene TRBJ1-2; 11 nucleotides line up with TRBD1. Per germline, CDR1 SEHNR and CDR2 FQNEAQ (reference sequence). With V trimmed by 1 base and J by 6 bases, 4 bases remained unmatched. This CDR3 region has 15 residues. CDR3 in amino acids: CASSLVRDRGNGYTF. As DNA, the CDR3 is TGTGCCAGCAGCTTAGTGAGGGACAGGGGGAATGGCTACACCTTC.

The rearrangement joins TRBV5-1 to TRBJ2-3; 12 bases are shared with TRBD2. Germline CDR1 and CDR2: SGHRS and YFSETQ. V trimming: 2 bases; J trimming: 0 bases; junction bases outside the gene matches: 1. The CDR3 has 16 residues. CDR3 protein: CASSFGLAGSTDTQYF. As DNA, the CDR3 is TGCGCCAGCAGCTTCGGACTAGCGGGAAGCACAGATACGCAGTATTTT. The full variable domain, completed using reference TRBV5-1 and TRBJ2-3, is KAGVTQTPRYLIKTRGQQVTLSCSPISGHRSVSWYQQTPGQGLQFLFEYFSETQRNKGNFPGRFSGRQFSNSRSEMNVSTLELGDSALYLCASSFGLAGSTDTQYFGPGTRLTVL.

CDR3 nucleotides: TGTGCCTGGAGTATCAGGGGAACAGGGAGTGAAAAACTGTTTTTT. Translation gives CAWSIRGTGSEKLFF. The V and J genes are TRBV30 and TRBJ1-4; the D gene is possibly TRBD1 (6 bases). The V and J ends lost 2 bases and 7 bases respectively, with 17 bases between them. There are 15 residues in the CDR3. Germline CDR1 reads GTSNPN; CDR2 reads SVGIG (reference sequence).

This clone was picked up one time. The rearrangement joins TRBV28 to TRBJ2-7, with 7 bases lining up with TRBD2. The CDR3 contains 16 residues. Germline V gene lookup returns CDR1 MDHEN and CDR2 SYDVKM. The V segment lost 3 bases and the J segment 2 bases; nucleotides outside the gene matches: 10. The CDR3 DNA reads TGTGCCAGCAGTTTTACGTTGGGCGGGAGTACCTACGAGCAGTACTTC. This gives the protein CASSFTLGGSTYEQYF.

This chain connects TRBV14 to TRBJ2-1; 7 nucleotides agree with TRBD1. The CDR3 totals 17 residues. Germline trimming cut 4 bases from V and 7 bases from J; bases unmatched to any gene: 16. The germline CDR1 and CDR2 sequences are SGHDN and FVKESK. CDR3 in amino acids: CASSPRLSRQGKNEQFF. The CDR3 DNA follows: TGTGCCAGCAGCCCAAGATTGTCTCGACAGGGTAAGAATGAGCAGTTCTTC.